This T cell receptor beta chain comes out of a study of T-cell memory formation after mild COVID-19. Study findings and constraints: Later expanders leaned CD4+, whereas day 15 to 85 contracting clones were balanced CD4/CD8. Pre-infection memory contained some responding clones, which suggested that cross-reactive memory had joined.

This clonotype has a handful of counts. Its matching antigen is unknown. TCRdb re-derived calls from the 5' RACE reads in MiXCR, one entry per CDR3 protein. The sample shows fewer than 650,000 distinct CDR3 sequences, approximately 15% of them seen only once. The CDR3 spans 14 residues. J gave up 5 bases and V 4 bases, and 6 bases lay outside the gene matches. The rearrangement links TRBV12-3 or TRBV12-4 to TRBJ1-2; 8 bases map to TRBD1. The sequence came from an adult woman who had mild COVID-19 (a few samples of this study predate the infection). Cell type and time point are not known. Material: PBMCs or a T cell subset sorted from them (not recorded which). In DNA, the CDR3 is TGTGCCAGCAGTTCCTGGACAGGGTCATATGGCTACACCTTC. Its translation is CASSSWTGSYGYTF.